These T cell receptor beta chains were read from a single sample in a study of T cell responses to AZD1222 COVID-19 vaccine. Measured with immunoSEQ multiplex PCR; TCRdb has only the in-frame clones, and not every one. The profile covers roughly 97,000 clones, with roughly 86% appearing a single time and approximately 3% taken by the ten largest. Sequencing used peripheral blood, obtained 28 days after the second dose of the MenACWY control vaccine. Source of these receptors: an adult who received the MenACWY meningococcal vaccine as a control. CDR3s include the opening cysteine and the closing phenylalanine or tryptophan. The order of the fields is V gene, J gene, CDR3 protein.

v_gene: TRBV19; j_gene: TRBJ1-1; CDR3aa: CASSIGRGQGIRTEAFF
v_gene: TRBV13; j_gene: TRBJ2-1; CDR3aa: CATCSRIRPNEQFF
v_gene: TRBV7-3; j_gene: TRBJ2-2; CDR3aa: CASSPRTGGANTGELFF
v_gene: TRBV7-9; j_gene: TRBJ2-3; CDR3aa: CASSFAGRTDTQYF
v_gene: TRBV24-1; j_gene: TRBJ2-1; CDR3aa: CATRGVEGAADNEQFF
v_gene: TRBV10-2; j_gene: TRBJ1-1; CDR3aa: CASSELLGSNTEAFF
v_gene: TRBV5-4; j_gene: TRBJ1-2; CDR3aa: CASSLAQGRGDGYTF
v_gene: TRBV5-1; j_gene: TRBJ1-6; CDR3aa: CASSPDDGYNSPLHF
v_gene: TRBV28; j_gene: TRBJ1-2; CDR3aa: CASSRTNYGYTF
v_gene: TRBV7-9; j_gene: TRBJ1-2; CDR3aa: CASTGFSGQAKINYGYTF
v_gene: TRBV6-2/TRBV6-3; j_gene: TRBJ1-4; CDR3aa: CASSYSFGSGEKLFF
v_gene: TRBV10-3; j_gene: TRBJ2-7; CDR3aa: CAITDDRNYEQYF
v_gene: TRBV10-2; j_gene: TRBJ2-5; CDR3aa: CASSNPPGHGQETQYF
v_gene: TRBV5-1; j_gene: TRBJ1-1; CDR3aa: CASSLWGANTEAFF
v_gene: TRBV5-1; j_gene: TRBJ2-1; CDR3aa: CASSFGTGEDEQFF
v_gene: TRBV27; j_gene: TRBJ2-3; CDR3aa: CASSALGLPGDTQYF
v_gene: TRBV6-4; j_gene: TRBJ1-2; CDR3aa: CASSAGSKGGYTF
v_gene: TRBV18; j_gene: TRBJ2-5; CDR3aa: CASSTFTGAQETQYF
v_gene: TRBV7-2; j_gene: TRBJ2-2; CDR3aa: CASSLQGWDTGELFF
v_gene: TRBV7-3; j_gene: TRBJ2-1; CDR3aa: CASSPQGTSGGRKFF
v_gene: TRBV5-6; j_gene: TRBJ1-2; CDR3aa: CASSPDRAANYGYTF
v_gene: TRBV5-4; j_gene: TRBJ1-6; CDR3aa: CASSLDRGETPLHF
v_gene: TRBV7-8; j_gene: TRBJ1-2; CDR3aa: CASSLATGAHYGYTF
v_gene: TRBV4-2; j_gene: TRBJ1-1; CDR3aa: CASSQETVGNTEAFF
v_gene: TRBV12-5; j_gene: TRBJ2-1; CDR3aa: CASGLVEGAYNEQFF
v_gene: TRBV6-6; j_gene: TRBJ1-6; CDR3aa: CASTGGRIDSPLHF
v_gene: TRBV6-1; j_gene: TRBJ2-5; CDR3aa: CASSDNRAHFVGQETQYF
v_gene: TRBV2; j_gene: TRBJ2-3; CDR3aa: CASTGRPMGVADTQYF
v_gene: TRBV3-1/TRBV3-2; j_gene: TRBJ2-7; CDR3aa: CASSQGGERHYEQYF
v_gene: TRBV5-1; j_gene: TRBJ2-6; CDR3aa: CASSRGVTSGANVLTF
v_gene: TRBV7-2; j_gene: TRBJ1-6; CDR3aa: CASSLSGTGGVGSPLHF
v_gene: TRBV4-2; j_gene: TRBJ2-5; CDR3aa: CASSQDHPSFQETQYF
v_gene: TRBV27; j_gene: TRBJ1-2; CDR3aa: CASSLLGQAAFYGYTF
v_gene: TRBV18; j_gene: TRBJ2-5; CDR3aa: CASSPPPTGETQYF
v_gene: TRBV28; j_gene: TRBJ2-7; CDR3aa: CASTGGTSGGDEQYF
v_gene: TRBV6-5; j_gene: TRBJ2-7; CDR3aa: CASSYSADRDTYEQYF
v_gene: TRBV19; j_gene: TRBJ1-5; CDR3aa: CASSKEGLRNNQPQHF
v_gene: TRBV5-1; j_gene: TRBJ1-1; CDR3aa: CASRLYQGSLTEAFF
v_gene: TRBV3-1/TRBV3-2; j_gene: TRBJ2-1; CDR3aa: CASSQNRGREFF
v_gene: TRBV9; j_gene: TRBJ1-1; CDR3aa: CASSARTGGPLNTEAFF
v_gene: TRBV21-1; j_gene: TRBJ1-5; CDR3aa: CASSNTRRPCRSLQPQHF
v_gene: TRBV19; j_gene: TRBJ1-5; CDR3aa: CASSPRPTYSNQPQHF
v_gene: TRBV9; j_gene: TRBJ1-3; CDR3aa: CASSVEGQTSGNTIYF
v_gene: TRBV29-1; j_gene: TRBJ1-2; CDR3aa: CSVDAPAESNYGGYTF
v_gene: TRBV7-2; j_gene: TRBJ2-1; CDR3aa: CASSFFKYNEQFF